Each of the 19 T cell receptor beta chains below was sequenced from the same sample in a study of neurological immune-mediated disorders. Stated time point: longitudinal time-point 2. TCRdb recomputed calls from the 5' RACE reads with MiXCR, one row per CDR3 protein. The repertoire holds fewer than 60,000 distinct CDR3 sequences, over 10% seen once, with less than 5.5% in the top ten. Sequenced: PBMCs. These receptors all stem from a male donor with HTLV-1-associated myelopathy (HAM/TSP).

This clonotype was found many times. V is TRBV5-1 and J is TRBJ2-3, with 7 bases identical to TRBD1. Germline V CDR1 and CDR2: SGHRS, YFSETQ. The CDR3 covers 15 residues. Trimming cost V 3 bases and J 2 bases; bases outside gene matches: 6. Written as DNA, the CDR3 is TGCGCCAGCAGCTCCGGGACAGCTCACACAGATACGCAGTATTTT. Its translation: CASSSGTAHTDTQYF.

This clonotype appeared many times. The chain has TRBV20-1 and TRBJ2-2; the match to TRBD1 covers 11 bases. Looked up from germline, CDR1 is DFQATT and CDR2 is SNEGSKA (reference sequence). Trimming removed 4 bases from V and 6 bases from J; junction bases left unmatched: 7. The CDR3 sequence is 15 residues long. The CDR3 loop reads CSAKGTGGWAGELFF. The CDR3 bases are TGCAGTGCTAAGGGGACAGGGGGTTGGGCCGGGGAGCTGTTTTTT.

The genes are TRBV4-3 and TRBJ2-2; possibly TRBD2 for D (5 bases). The CDR3 consists of 14 residues. CDR1 is LGHNA, CDR2 YSLEER, per germline. V lost 3 bases to trimming and J lost 8 bases, with 13 bases between them. DNA for the CDR3: TGCGCCAGCAGCCACGGGGAGCAGTCTGGGGAGCTGTTTTTT. Protein product: CASSHGEQSGELFF.

This clonotype appeared many times. This chain links TRBV7-6 with TRBJ2-3; 14 nucleotides match TRBD2. CDR3 size: 19 residues. Germline lookup yields CDR1 SGHVS and CDR2 FNYEAQ. The ends lost 4 bases at V and 0 bases at J; junction bases unmatched: 9. CDR3 bases: TGTGCCAGCAGCTCCACGACTAGCGGGGGGGCCGGTAGCACAGATACGCAGTATTTT. Encoded protein: CASSSTTSGGAGSTDTQYF.

The chain joins TRBV12-3 or TRBV12-4 to TRBJ1-2; 8 nucleotides agree with TRBD1. J was trimmed by 8 bases and V by 5 bases; bases with no gene match: 13. The CDR3 runs 15 residues. The CDR3 here is CASSGPRTGTYGYTF. Here the CDR3 DNA reads TGTGCCAGCAGTGGACCCAGGACAGGGACCTACGGCTACACCTTC.

This clonotype was detected ten times or more. The CDR3 bases are TGCGCCAGCAGCTTGTACCAGGGGGGAAACACCGGGGAGCTGTTTTTT. This gives the protein CASSLYQGGNTGELFF. This rearrangement joins TRBV5-1 to TRBJ2-2, with a possible D match to TRBD1 (7 bases). Trimming cost V 1 base and J 2 bases, with 12 bases left between them. This CDR3 has 16 residues. Germline V lookup: CDR1 SGHRS, CDR2 YFSETQ.

This clonotype came up many times. The chain combines TRBV20-1 with TRBJ1-5; perhaps TRBD1 as D (6 bases). V dropped 6 bases and J dropped 6 bases, with 18 bases sitting between them. Germline values: CDR1 DFQATT, CDR2 SNEGSKA (reference sequence). The CDR3 consists of 14 residues. The CDR3 DNA reads TGCAGTGCCAGGGTTACAGGAGGGGGTCAGCCCCAGCATTTT. Amino acid sequence: CSARVTGGGQPQHF.

This clonotype has a count of ten or more. V and J are TRBV29-1 and TRBJ1-1; D gene unclear. Germline V lookup: CDR1 SQVTM, CDR2 ANQGSEA. The CDR3 extends over 13 amino acids. V gave up 4 bases and J gave up 2 bases, with 11 bases separating them. The CDR3 DNA reads TGCAGCGTTGTGTCGGCTGAAAACACTGAAGCTTTCTTT. Encoded protein: CSVVSAENTEAFF.

The chain uses TRBV4-2 and TRBJ2-6; D is unresolved. The CDR3 contains 16 residues. Germline V gives CDR1 LGHNA, CDR2 YNFKEQ. V was clipped by 2 bases and J by 2 bases, with 10 bases between them. In DNA, the CDR3 is TGTGCCAGCAGCCAAATGGTGGGTGCTGGGGCCAACGTCCTGACTTTC. Its translation is CASSQMVGAGANVLTF.

The table lists this clonotype with many counts. This chain connects TRBV6-6 to TRBJ1-1; D perhaps matches TRBD1 (6 bases). Germline V gene data show CDR1 as MNHNY and CDR2 as SVGAGI (reference sequence). This CDR3 has 15 amino acids. Trimming cost V 5 bases and J 5 bases, with 18 bases left between them. CDR3 sequence reads: CASSSHSGQGTEAFF. In DNA, the CDR3 is TGTGCCAGCAGTAGCCACAGCGGGCAGGGGACTGAAGCTTTCTTT.

This clonotype was detected many times. This chain links TRBV27 with TRBJ2-2, with D unresolved. V dropped 5 bases and J dropped 6 bases, with 19 bases sitting between them. CDR3 length equals 16 residues. Per the germline V gene, CDR1 is MNHEY and CDR2 is SMNVEV (reference sequence). CDR3 DNA sequence: TGTGCCAGCAGTCCGTCCGCAGGTCTCTGGCCCGGGGAGCTGTTTTTT. Its protein is CASSPSAGLWPGELFF.

This clonotype was seen many times. V is TRBV6-6 and J is TRBJ2-3, with D uncertain. The V end was cut by 2 bases, the J end by 1 base, with 7 bases between. The CDR3 consists of 14 residues. The germline gives CDR1 MNHNY, CDR2 SVGAGI (reference sequence). CDR3 amino acids: CASSYDSRTDTQYF. The CDR3 region has the DNA TGTGCCAGCAGTTACGACTCCCGCACAGATACGCAGTATTTT.

This clonotype was picked up many times. The V call is TRBV20-1, the J call TRBJ1-2, with unresolved D. There are 15 residues in the CDR3. Germline values: CDR1 DFQATT, CDR2 SNEGSKA (reference sequence). V lost 5 bases to trimming and J lost 5 bases, with 21 bases between them. This chain's CDR3 is CSAPLTGVSQYGYTF. CDR3 DNA: TGCAGTGCTCCCCTAACCGGGGTCTCACAATATGGCTACACCTTC.

This clonotype was observed many times. V and J are TRBV12-3 or TRBV12-4 and TRBJ2-7; no clear D. The CDR3 runs 12 residues. Trimming took off 5 bases at V and 4 bases at J, with 9 bases between the two ends. This chain's CDR3 is CASSRLLYEQYF. For the CDR3, the DNA is TGTGCCAGCAGTCGTCTCTTATACGAGCAGTACTTC.

This chain connects TRBV3-1 to TRBJ2-3; the match to TRBD2 covers 8 bases. With V trimmed by 4 bases and J by 5 bases, 11 bases remained unmatched. CDR1 and CDR2 from the germline V gene are LGHDT and YNNKEL (reference sequence). CDR3 length: 16 amino acids. Here the CDR3 reads CASSPSRGGLGDTQYF. DNA for the CDR3: TGTGCCAGCAGCCCCTCCCGCGGGGGGTTGGGAGATACGCAGTATTTT.

In regard to this clonotype: A much larger clone lies one base from this, so it may be a read error. The chain uses TRBV20-1 and TRBJ2-7, with 8 bases matching TRBD2. The CDR3 sequence is 14 residues long. Germline assignment: CDR1 DFQATT and CDR2 SNEGSKA (reference sequence). Trimming at V came to 5 bases and at J to 2 bases, leaving 8 bases not matched to a gene. CDR3 region: CSAVLAGGTYEQYF. The CDR3 DNA reads TGCAGTGCTGTCCTAGCGGGTGGAACCTACGAGCAGTACTTC.

This clonotype was seen at least ten times. The genes are TRBV7-3 and TRBJ2-7; D is unclear. This CDR3 is 15 amino acids long. The V gene's germline CDR1 is SGHTA and CDR2 FQGTGA. With 4 bases removed from V and 0 bases from J, the gap between germline ends came to 13 bases. Here the CDR3 reads CASSSPTITSYEQYF. The CDR3 DNA reads TGTGCCAGCAGCTCCCCAACGATTACCTCCTACGAGCAGTACTTC.

This clonotype was seen many times. The CDR3 here is CSAPFSRVEAFF. The CDR3 region has the DNA TGCAGTGCTCCATTCTCACGGGTTGAAGCTTTCTTT. The chain has TRBV20-1 and TRBJ1-1; D remains unclear. The V gene's germline CDR1 is DFQATT and CDR2 SNEGSKA (reference sequence). The CDR3 has 12 amino acids. The germline V and J ends were trimmed by 5 bases and 7 bases, with 14 bases remaining between them.

This clonotype was observed at least ten times. This rearrangement joins TRBV5-1 to TRBJ2-3; TRBD2 agrees at 7 bases. CDR3 length: 14 residues. The junction had 6 bases not matched to a gene; V was cut back by 6 bases and J by 2 bases. Germline CDR1 is SGHRS and CDR2 is YFSETQ. The CDR3 reads CASKKRDYTDTQYF. The CDR3 DNA sequence: TGCGCCAGCAAGAAGCGGGATTACACAGATACGCAGTATTTT.